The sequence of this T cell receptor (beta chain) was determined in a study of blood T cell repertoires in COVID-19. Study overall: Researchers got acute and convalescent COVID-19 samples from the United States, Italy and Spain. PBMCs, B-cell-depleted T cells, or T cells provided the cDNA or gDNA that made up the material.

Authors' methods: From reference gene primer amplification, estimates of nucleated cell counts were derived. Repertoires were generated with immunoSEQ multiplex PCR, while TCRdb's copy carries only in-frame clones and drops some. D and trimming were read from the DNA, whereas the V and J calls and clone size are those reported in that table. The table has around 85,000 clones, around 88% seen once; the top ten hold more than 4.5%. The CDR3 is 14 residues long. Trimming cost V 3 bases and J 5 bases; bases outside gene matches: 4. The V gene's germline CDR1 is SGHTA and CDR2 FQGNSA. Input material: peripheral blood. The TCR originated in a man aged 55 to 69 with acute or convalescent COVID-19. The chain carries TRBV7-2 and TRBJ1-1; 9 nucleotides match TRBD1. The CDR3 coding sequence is TGTGCCAGCAGCTTGTACAGGGGGCGAACTGAAGCTTTCTTT. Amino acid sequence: CASSLYRGRTEAFF.